Each of the 9 T cell receptor beta chains below was sequenced from the same sample in a study of spatial heterogeneity in lung cancer. Stated time point: sample taken at primary tumor resection. Study-wide results and caveats: The study found that expanded intratumoral alpha and beta TCR counts tracked tumor mutation counts.

Their target antigens are unknown. TCRdb passed the 5' RACE reads through MiXCR, listing each CDR3 protein once. The sample contains some 7,000 distinct CDR3 sequences, about 13% of which appear only once. The sequencing here drew on lung tumor tissue, taken at surgery. These receptors all stem from a male donor with early-stage non-small cell lung cancer.

This clonotype is medium-sized (0.01 to 0.1%) within its sample. A library prepared for alpha chains yielded this beta chain as an off-target read; its size is of little meaning. V and J are TRBV11-2 and TRBJ1-6; D remains unclear. The germline V gene has CDR1 SGHAT and CDR2 FQNNGV. The CDR3 length is 16 residues. V was clipped by 0 bases and J by 7 bases, with 13 bases between them. The CDR3 bases are TGTGCCAGCAGCTTAGACAGACCTACCGCCAATTCACCCCTCCACTTT. As protein: CASSLDRPTANSPLHF. The full variable domain, completed using reference TRBV11-2 and TRBJ1-6, is EAGVAQSPRYKIIEKRQSVAFWCNPISGHATLYWYQQILGQGPKLLIQFQNNGVVDDSQLPKDRFSAERLKGVDSTLKIQPAKLEDSAVYLCASSLDRPTANSPLHFGNGTRLTVT.

In its sample, this clonotype is medium-sized. For a library built for alpha chains, this beta chain is a stray read; little rests on its size. The rearrangement joins TRBV7-9 to TRBJ1-1, with TRBD1 matching over 9 bases. Germline values: CDR1 SEHNR, CDR2 FQNEAQ (reference sequence). Trimming cost V 5 bases and J 4 bases; bases outside gene matches: 5. The CDR3 is 14 residues long. CDR3 region: CASSPRTGVTEAFF. In DNA, the CDR3 is TGTGCCAGCAGCCCCAGGACAGGGGTCACTGAAGCTTTCTTT. Using reference TRBV7-9 and TRBJ1-1 for the parts outside the CDR3, the full variable domain is DTGVSQNPRHKITKRGQNVTFRCDPISEHNRLYWYRQTLGQGPEFLTYFQNEAQLEKSRLLSDRFSAERPKGSFSTLEIQRTEQGDSAMYLCASSPRTGVTEAFFGQGTRLTVV.

As concerns this clonotype: This beta chain slipped into a library made for alpha chains as a stray read, so its size is not meaningful. The rearrangement uses TRBV15 and TRBJ2-4; D not certain. The germline CDR1 and CDR2 sequences are LNHNV and YYDKDF (reference sequence). This CDR3 comprises 15 residues. V lost 6 bases and J lost 0, with 12 bases in between. In DNA, the CDR3 is TGTGCCACCAGACCTTTGAGGTCAGCCAAAAACATTCAGTACTTC. The encoded protein is CATRPLRSAKNIQYF.

As to this clonotype: This beta chain is a stray sequence in a library constructed for alpha chains; its clone size is not meaningful. CDR3 sequence reads: CASSQGLSYEQYF. The CDR3 bases are TGCGCCAGCAGCCAGGGACTTAGCTACGAGCAGTACTTC. The chain combines TRBV5-1 with TRBJ2-7; D might be TRBD2 (6 bases). Germline V gene data show CDR1 as SGHRS and CDR2 as YFSETQ. V was shortened by 4 bases and J by 3 bases, with 11 bases between the two germline ends. The CDR3 runs to 13 residues.

For this clonotype: This beta chain is a stray read from a library made for alpha chains; its abundance is not meaningful. The chain joins TRBV28 to TRBJ1-1; tentatively, D is TRBD1 (5 bases). Germline-derived CDR1 and CDR2 are MDHEN and SYDVKM. Trimming pared 2 bases from V and 4 bases from J, leaving 11 bases between. CDR3 size: 14 residues. The CDR3: CASSLRGGSTEAFF. The CDR3 DNA follows: TGTGCCAGCAGTTTACGCGGGGGGAGCACTGAAGCTTTCTTT. Variable domain in full (rest from reference TRBV28 and TRBJ1-1): DVKVTQSSRYLVKRTGEKVFLECVQDMDHENMFWYRQDPGLGLRLIYFSYDVKMKEKGDIPEGYSVSREKKERFSLILESASTNQTSMYLCASSLRGGSTEAFFGQGTRLTVV.

By proportion, this clonotype is medium-sized. The library was designed around alpha chains, so this beta chain is a stray read whose abundance carries little weight. The chain carries TRBV10-3 and TRBJ1-1; no reliable D call. The germline gives CDR1 ENHRY, CDR2 SYGVKD. The CDR3 is 14 residues long. V was cut by 8 bases and J by 4 bases, with 17 bases left in between. Here the CDR3 reads CAIFVTPWGTEAFF. CDR3 DNA sequence: TGTGCCATCTTCGTAACACCTTGGGGCACTGAAGCTTTCTTT.

This clonotype was found a few times. This beta chain slipped into a library made for alpha chains as a stray read, so its size is not meaningful. The J gene is TRBJ2-5, the V gene TRBV13; D is unresolved. Trimming removed 0 bases at V and 6 bases at J, with 8 bases between. The CDR3 consists of 13 residues. Germline-derived CDR1 and CDR2 are PRHDT and FYEKMQ (reference sequence). For the CDR3, the DNA is TGTGCCAGCAGCTTAGGGGAGATACAGACCCAGTACTTC. Translating gives CASSLGEIQTQYF.

Regarding this clonotype: This beta chain is an off-target read within a library intended for alpha chains, so its frequency means little. The J gene is TRBJ2-2, the V gene TRBV6-4, with no clear D. Trimming stripped 4 bases from V and 6 bases from J, with 9 bases between. CDR1 and CDR2 (germline): MRHNA, SNTAGT. CDR3 length equals 13 residues. The CDR3 is CASSGGTSGELFF. Here the CDR3 DNA reads TGTGCCAGCAGTGGAGGAACCTCCGGGGAGCTGTTTTTT.

This clonotype was detected many times. Since it is a stray read in a library aimed at alpha chains, this beta chain has a size that is not meaningful. The gene calls are TRBV29-1 and TRBJ2-3; TRBD2 aligns across 10 bases. The V gene end was trimmed by 5 bases and the J gene end by 2 bases; junction bases not matched to a gene: 7. The length of the CDR3 is 15 residues. Looked up from germline, CDR1 is SQVTM and CDR2 is ANQGSEA. The CDR3 DNA sequence: TGCAGCGTTTCTAGGACTAGCGGACCCACAGATACGCAGTATTTT. This encodes CSVSRTSGPTDTQYF.